This T cell receptor (beta chain) stems from a study of control samples from healthy donors and cancer patients. The V and J ends lost 5 bases and 2 bases respectively, with 14 bases between them. CDR1 is MNHEY and CDR2 is SMNVEV in the germline V gene (reference sequence). This CDR3 has 15 residues. This clone is a singleton in its sample. Assay: immunoSEQ multiplex PCR; the TCRdb copy retains only in-frame clones and omits some. Among some 100,000 clones, approximately 86% were seen once, and the ten largest hold over 12%. The chain couples TRBV27 to TRBJ2-3; perhaps TRBD2 as D (6 bases). The sequenced sample consisted of blood. This clonotype was obtained from a man younger than 40 in good health. The CDR3: CASSPLAGTTDTQYF. CDR3 sequence (DNA): TGTGCCAGCAGTCCCCTGGCGGGGACCACAGATACGCAGTATTTT.